The rows below give T cell receptor beta chains drawn from one sample of a study of response to subunit inactivated influenza vaccine. Using its own MiXCR run on the RT-PCR reads, TCRdb lists one record per CDR3 protein. The sample lists fewer than 600,000 distinct CDR3 sequences, approximately 7.8% occurring once. The sample in question was PBMCs from blood, obtained around 25 months after vaccination. Source of these receptors: a man aged 45 to 75 who received an inactivated influenza vaccine. The CDR3 runs from the conserved cysteine through the conserved F or W.

TRBV20-1	TRBJ2-7	CSASGRGTGMLEQYF
TRBV6-2/TRBV6-3	TRBJ2-7	CASSAPRQGSYEQYF
TRBV5-1	TRBJ2-3	CASTQLAGGLRDTQYF
TRBV12-3/TRBV12-4	TRBJ1-5	CASSWGQGRQPQHF
TRBV6-2/TRBV6-3	TRBJ2-1	CASRIFMTEYNEQFF
TRBV5-1	TRBJ2-3	CASSPGQFTDTQYF
TRBV5-1	TRBJ2-7	CASHGWGNKIYEQYF
TRBV11-2	TRBJ2-7	CASSPTGTGVYEQYF
TRBV7-2	TRBJ2-7	CASSLEGGQYF
TRBV7-2	TRBJ2-3	CASSLGRTSGPQYF
TRBV4-3	TRBJ2-1	CASSQGAGLGPQFF
TRBV15	TRBJ2-7	CATSRGRGGGGEQYF
TRBV3-1	TRBJ2-7	CASSQDKGTSVYEQYF
TRBV4-3	TRBJ2-2	CASSQAWGHYTGELFF
TRBV5-5	TRBJ1-2	CASSWGTGRYGYTF
TRBV29-1	TRBJ2-3	CSVEPPDSSTDTQYF
TRBV20-1	TRBJ2-2	CSARPSGTPGELFF